This T cell receptor beta chain was profiled in a study of blood T cell repertoires in COVID-19. For the study at large: Material from acute and convalescent COVID-19 was sourced from the United States, Italy and Spain. In each case, the material was cDNA or gDNA derived from T cells, B-cell-depleted T cells, or PBMCs.

Original processing notes: Amplification of reference gene primers was used by the study to estimate nucleated cell counts. Method: immunoSEQ multiplex PCR; TCRdb's copy keeps in-frame clones and lacks some. V and J calls and clone size are as listed in that table; D and trimming were resolved from the DNA. In the table there are around 250,000 clones, roughly 90% of which are singletons. CDR1 is MNHEY, CDR2 SMNVEV, per germline (reference sequence). This CDR3 contains 10 residues. Trimming shortened V by 5 bases and J by 7 bases, and 6 bases separated the two germline ends. This clone has more than one count but fewer than ten.

This sequence originates from a woman aged 30 to 39 with active or convalescent COVID-19. This chain joins TRBV27 and TRBJ2-7, with D unresolved. Sequencing was done on a sample of peripheral blood. In DNA form, the CDR3 reads TGTGCCAGCAGTGTTACTGAGCAGTACTTC. Protein: CASSVTEQYF.